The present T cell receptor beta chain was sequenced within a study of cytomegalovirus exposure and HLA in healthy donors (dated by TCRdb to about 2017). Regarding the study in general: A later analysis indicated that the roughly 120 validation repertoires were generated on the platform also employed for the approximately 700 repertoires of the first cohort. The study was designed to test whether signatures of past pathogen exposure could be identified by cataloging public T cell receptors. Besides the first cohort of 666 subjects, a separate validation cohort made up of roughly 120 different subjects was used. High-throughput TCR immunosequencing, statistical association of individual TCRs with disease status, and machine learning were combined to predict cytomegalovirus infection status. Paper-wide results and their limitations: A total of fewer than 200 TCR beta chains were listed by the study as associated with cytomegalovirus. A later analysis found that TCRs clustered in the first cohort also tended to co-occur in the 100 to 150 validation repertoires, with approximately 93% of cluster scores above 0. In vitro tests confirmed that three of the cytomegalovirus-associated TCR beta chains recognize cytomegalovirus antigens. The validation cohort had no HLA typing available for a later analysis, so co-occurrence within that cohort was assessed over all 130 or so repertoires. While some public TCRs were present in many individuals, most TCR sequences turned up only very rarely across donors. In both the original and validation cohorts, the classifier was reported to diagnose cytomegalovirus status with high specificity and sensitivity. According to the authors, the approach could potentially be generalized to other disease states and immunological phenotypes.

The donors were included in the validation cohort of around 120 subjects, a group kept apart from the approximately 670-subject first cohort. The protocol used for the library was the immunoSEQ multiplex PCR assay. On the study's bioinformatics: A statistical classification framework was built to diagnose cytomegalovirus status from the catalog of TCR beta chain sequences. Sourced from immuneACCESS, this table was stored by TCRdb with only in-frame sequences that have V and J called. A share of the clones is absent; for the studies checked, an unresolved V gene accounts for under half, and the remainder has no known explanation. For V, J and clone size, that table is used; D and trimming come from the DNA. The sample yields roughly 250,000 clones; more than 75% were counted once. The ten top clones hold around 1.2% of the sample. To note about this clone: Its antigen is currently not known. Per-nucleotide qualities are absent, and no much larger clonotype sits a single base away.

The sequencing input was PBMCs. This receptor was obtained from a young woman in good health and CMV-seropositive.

CDR3 sequence: CASSVGGIVNEQFF. The DNA sequence is TGTGCCAGCAGTGTGGGGGGTATCGTCAATGAGCAGTTCTTC. The rearranged chain carries TRBV6-1 and TRBJ2-1; perhaps TRBD2 is the D gene, with 6 bases matching. According to the germline V gene, CDR1 reads MNHNS and CDR2 reads SASEGT. Reading from cysteine to phenylalanine, the CDR3 counts 14 amino acids. Only the CDR3 portion is preserved as DNA: 42 bases, with reading frame beginning at the first base. V is pared back by 4 bases and J by 6 bases, with 13 bases lying between the germline termini.